A selection of T cell receptor beta chains follows, all from one sample in a study of early T cells in non-severe SARS-CoV-2 infection. TCRdb fed the 5' RACE reads into MiXCR, producing one record per CDR3 protein. The sample consists of tens of thousands of distinct CDR3 sequences, roughly 13% of them appearing once. Sequencing was carried out using whole blood. The receptor source for this set is an adult who was a healthcare worker with PCR-confirmed SARS-CoV-2 infection or an uninfected control (not recorded which). CDR3s include the opening cysteine and the closing phenylalanine or tryptophan. The D gene is left open where the match is weak. Expanded clones get a size class; other rows say once, few or many, or leave the size out.

D gene	clone size	J gene	V gene	CDR3 protein	CDR3 DNA
.	.	TRBJ2-3	TRBV7-2	CASSLGPDTQYF	TGTGCCAGCAGCTTAGGACCAGATACGCAGTATTTT
.	.	TRBJ1-1	TRBV7-2	CASSSDVNTEAFF	TGTGCCAGCAGCTCGGACGTGAACACTGAAGCTTTCTTT
.	.	TRBJ2-5	TRBV27	CASSPVVADPQETQYF	TGTGCCAGCAGTCCTGTTGTAGCGGACCCCCAAGAGACCCAGTACTTC
TRBD2	many	TRBJ2-5	TRBV7-6	CASSLAWTRLAVKKTQYF	TGTGCCAGCAGCTTAGCCTGGACCCGACTAGCGGTTAAGAAGACCCAGTACTTC
.	many	TRBJ2-3	TRBV5-1	CASRSGASTDTQYF	TGCGCCAGCAGGTCTGGAGCTAGCACAGATACGCAGTATTTT
.	many	TRBJ1-2	TRBV29-1	CSVEGTDAGYTF	TGCAGCGTCGAGGGGACCGACGCTGGCTACACCTTC
.	many	TRBJ2-2	TRBV3-1	CASSQDRRLAQTSTGELFF	TGTGCCAGCAGCCAAGATAGGAGGCTAGCCCAGACCAGCACCGGGGAGCTGTTTTTT
.	many	TRBJ2-1	TRBV29-1	CSVGLYNEQFF	TGCAGCGTTGGTCTATACAATGAGCAGTTCTTC
.	many	TRBJ2-3	TRBV5-4	CASSRRGLTKDTQYF	TGTGCCAGCAGCCGTAGGGGACTGACAAAGGATACGCAGTATTTT
.	few	TRBJ1-1	TRBV20-1	CSAITTGNTEAFF	TGCAGTGCTATAACGACAGGGAACACTGAAGCTTTCTTT
.	many	TRBJ2-2	TRBV11-3	CASSFLPAASVPGELFF	TGTGCCAGCAGCTTCCTTCCAGCTGCTAGCGTCCCCGGGGAGCTGTTTTTT
.	many	TRBJ1-1	TRBV7-6	CASSPPSVTEAFF	TGTGCCAGCAGCCCCCCATCCGTCACTGAAGCTTTCTTT
.	few	TRBJ1-1	TRBV7-9	CASNSRNKNTEAFF	TGTGCCAGCAACTCCCGTAACAAGAACACTGAAGCTTTCTTT
.	many	TRBJ2-3	TRBV7-9	CASSVDSTDTQYF	TGTGCCAGCAGCGTGGACAGCACAGATACGCAGTATTTT
TRBD1	once	TRBJ1-2	TRBV29-1	CSVSRGQGYTF	TGCAGCGTGTCCAGGGGGCAAGGCTACACCTTC
TRBD1	few	TRBJ2-1	TRBV5-1	CASSPGQGRTYNEQFF	TGCGCCAGCAGCCCCGGACAGGGGAGGACCTACAATGAGCAGTTCTTC
.	many	TRBJ2-7	TRBV9	CASSEGQASYYEQYF	TGTGCCAGCAGCGAGGGGCAGGCCTCTTACTACGAGCAGTACTTC
.	many	TRBJ1-3	TRBV12-3/TRBV12-4	CASSFGGSGNTIYF	TGTGCCAGCAGTTTTGGGGGATCTGGAAACACCATATATTTT
.	many	TRBJ2-3	TRBV20-1	CSATPSKDTQYF	TGCAGTGCTACTCCCTCCAAGGATACGCAGTATTTT
.	.	TRBJ2-7	TRBV19	CASSMGQGLREQYF	TGTGCCAGTAGTATGGGGCAGGGTCTACGCGAGCAGTACTTC
.	.	TRBJ2-5	TRBV4-3	CASSQGDSLGTQYF	TGCGCCAGCAGCCAAGGGGACTCGCTAGGGACCCAGTACTTC
.	few	TRBJ1-3	TRBV6-5	CASTHLGENTIYF	TGTGCCAGCACCCACCTGGGGGAGAACACCATATATTTT
.	many	TRBJ1-2	TRBV20-1	CSASDKGVGYTF	TGCAGTGCTTCGGACAAAGGTGTTGGCTACACCTTC
.	many	TRBJ2-3	TRBV7-2	CASSLGGAVDTQYF	TGTGCCAGCAGCTTAGGCGGGGCAGTAGATACGCAGTATTTT
.	.	TRBJ2-3	TRBV29-1	CSVFTGRVTDTQYF	TGCAGCGTCTTCACGGGAAGGGTAACAGATACGCAGTATTTT
.	few	TRBJ2-1	TRBV6-2/TRBV6-3	CASGFYRGNEQFF	TGTGCCAGCGGGTTCTACCGTGGCAATGAGCAGTTCTTC
.	.	TRBJ2-1	TRBV20-1	CSARPGFRSYNEQFF	TGCAGTGCACGTCCAGGGTTCCGCTCCTACAATGAGCAGTTCTTC
.	.	TRBJ2-3	TRBV3-1	CASSQAVGSATDTQYF	TGTGCCAGCAGCCAAGCGGTCGGTTCCGCCACAGATACGCAGTATTTT
TRBD1	many	TRBJ1-1	TRBV14	CASSPDRENTEAFF	TGTGCCAGCAGCCCGGACAGGGAAAACACTGAAGCTTTCTTT
TRBD2	many	TRBJ2-3	TRBV11-2	CASSPGLAGATDTQYF	TGTGCCAGCAGCCCCGGACTAGCGGGGGCCACGGATACGCAGTATTTT
.	few	TRBJ2-2	TRBV4-2	CASSQDPAGDTGELFF	TGTGCCAGCAGCCAAGATCCGGCAGGGGACACCGGGGAGCTGTTTTTT
.	many	TRBJ2-3	TRBV11-2	CASSLERASATDTQYF	TGTGCCAGCAGCTTAGAAAGAGCCTCGGCCACAGATACGCAGTATTTT
.	.	TRBJ1-1	TRBV11-2	CASSLPVMNTEAFF	TGTGCCAGCAGCTTACCAGTTATGAACACTGAAGCTTTCTTT
.	many	TRBJ1-1	TRBV29-1	CSVPRVSTEAFF	TGCAGCGTTCCGCGGGTGAGCACTGAAGCTTTCTTT
.	.	TRBJ2-1	TRBV5-1	CASSLDAVLDEQFF	TGCGCCAGCAGCTTGGACGCTGTTCTCGATGAGCAGTTCTTC
TRBD1	many	TRBJ2-7	TRBV20-1	CSALRDSYEQYF	TGCAGTGCCCTACGGGACAGCTACGAGCAGTACTTC
.	many	TRBJ2-2	TRBV2	CASRRQVTGTGELFF	TGTGCCAGCAGACGACAGGTGACGGGCACCGGGGAGCTGTTTTTT
.	many	TRBJ2-3	TRBV2	CASNGVGTDTQYF	TGTGCCAGCAACGGGGTAGGCACAGATACGCAGTATTTT
.	many	TRBJ1-5	TRBV6-6	CASSPHGSNQPQHF	TGTGCCAGCAGTCCACACGGATCCAATCAGCCCCAGCATTTT
.	few	TRBJ1-1	TRBV10-1	CASSSSPNTEAFF	TGCGCCAGCAGTAGTTCCCCGAACACTGAAGCTTTCTTT
TRBD2	.	TRBJ2-3	TRBV6-5	CASTDSGGADTQYF	TGTGCCAGCACCGATAGCGGGGGGGCAGATACGCAGTATTTT
.	.	TRBJ2-7	TRBV12-3/TRBV12-4	CASSLRGGQYF	TGTGCCAGCAGTTTAAGAGGGGGGCAGTACTTC
TRBD1	few	TRBJ2-1	TRBV12-3/TRBV12-4	CASSLPGGSYNEQFF	TGTGCCAGCAGTTTACCAGGGGGCTCCTACAATGAGCAGTTCTTC
TRBD1	few	TRBJ2-2	TRBV2	CASSNRGYGELFF	TGTGCCAGTTCAAACAGGGGATACGGGGAGCTGTTTTTT
.	many	TRBJ2-3	TRBV19	CASSMEGGPFSTDTQYF	TGTGCCAGTAGTATGGAAGGCGGGCCCTTCAGCACAGATACGCAGTATTTT
TRBD2	many	TRBJ2-3	TRBV6-5	CASSPTATSGGADTQYF	TGTGCCAGCAGCCCCACCGCGACTAGCGGGGGCGCAGATACGCAGTATTTT
TRBD1	many	TRBJ2-2	TRBV9	CASSRIQGRNTGELFF	TGTGCCAGCAGCAGAATACAGGGGAGGAACACCGGGGAGCTGTTTTTT